This record looks at one T cell receptor beta chain sequence and its context. Some clones are missing from TCRdb's copy, which holds only in-frame ones; the method was immunoSEQ multiplex PCR. Of approximately 72,000 clones listed, around nine tenths are singletons. The data were obtained in a study of blood T cell repertoires in COVID-19. Study background: The origin of the acute and convalescent COVID-19 samples was the United States, Italy and Spain.

The V gene lost 6 bases and the J gene lost 3 bases, with 11 bases spanning the gap. The germline CDR1 and CDR2 sequences are MNHEY and SVGAGI. The CDR3 loop spans 13 amino acids. Sequenced material: peripheral blood. J is TRBJ1-2 and V is TRBV6-5, with a tentative D call TRBD1 (6 bases). The TCR comes from a woman aged 60-70 years with acute or convalescent COVID-19. The CDR3 bases are TGTGCCAGCAGCGATACAGGGTACTATGGCTACACCTTC. Translated, it gives CASSDTGYYGYTF.